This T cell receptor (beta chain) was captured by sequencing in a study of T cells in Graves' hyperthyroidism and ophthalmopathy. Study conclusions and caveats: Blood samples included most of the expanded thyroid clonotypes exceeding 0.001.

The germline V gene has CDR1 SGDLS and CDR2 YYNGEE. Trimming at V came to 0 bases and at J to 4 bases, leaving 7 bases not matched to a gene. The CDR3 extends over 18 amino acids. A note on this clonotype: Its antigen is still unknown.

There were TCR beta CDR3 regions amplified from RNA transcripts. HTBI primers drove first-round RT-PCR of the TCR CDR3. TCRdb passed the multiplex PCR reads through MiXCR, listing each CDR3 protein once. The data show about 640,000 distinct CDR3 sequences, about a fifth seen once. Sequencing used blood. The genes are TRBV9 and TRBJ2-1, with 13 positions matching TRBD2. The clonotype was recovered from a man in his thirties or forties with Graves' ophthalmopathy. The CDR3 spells CASSVARTSGSRYNEQFF. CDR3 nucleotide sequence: TGTGCCAGCAGCGTAGCCCGGACTAGCGGGAGCAGGTACAATGAGCAGTTCTTC. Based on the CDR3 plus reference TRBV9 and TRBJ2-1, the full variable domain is DSGVTQTPKHLITATGQRVTLRCSPRSGDLSVYWYQQSLDQGLQFLIQYYNGEERAKGNILERFSAQQFPDLHSELNLSSLELGDSALYFCASSVARTSGSRYNEQFFGPGTRLTVL.